The clone carrying this TCR beta chain was seen more than once but under ten times. The antigen remains unidentified. V gave up 5 bases and J gave up 2 bases, with 12 bases separating them. CDR3 size: 15 residues. CDR1 and CDR2 from the germline V gene are SEHNR and FQNEAQ (reference sequence). This entry is derived from a study of CD8 T cells in ankylosing spondylitis. Study findings and constraints: Enrichment of disease-linked clones was reportedly significant in matched ankylosing spondylitis synovial fluid.

5'-RACE, quantitative and with molecular barcodes, yielded the TCR beta libraries. TCRdb re-called the 5' RACE reads with MiXCR, one entry per CDR3 protein. The sample gives about 150,000 distinct CDR3 sequences, approximately 48% of which show up once; around 15% is in the top ten. This chain uses TRBV7-9 with TRBJ2-2, with D uncertain. This clonotype was obtained from a male donor with ankylosing spondylitis. The sequenced sample consisted of synovial fluid, either unsorted or a sorted T cell fraction (not recorded which). As DNA, the CDR3 is TGTGCCAGCAGCCCTAGGACCCGAAACACCGGGGAGCTGTTTTTT. Translating it yields CASSPRTRNTGELFF. The whole variable domain, filled in from reference TRBV7-9 and TRBJ2-2, reads DTGVSQNPRHKITKRGQNVTFRCDPISEHNRLYWYRQTLGQGPEFLTYFQNEAQLEKSRLLSDRFSAERPKGSFSTLEIQRTEQGDSAMYLCASSPRTRNTGELFFGEGSRLTVL.